This TCR beta chain was recorded in a study of CD8 T cells in ankylosing spondylitis. Notes on the study in general: Relatively scarce in peripheral blood, disease-linked clones were CD8+. According to the report, clones linked to the disease were significantly enriched in matched synovial fluid samples taken from ankylosing spondylitis patients. Characteristic, it appeared, of ankylosing spondylitis blood was a TCR beta motif of eight highly homologous variants. Reports of some motif variants in reactive arthritis synovial fluid and blood predate this one.

The V and J ends lost 3 bases and 2 bases respectively, with 8 bases between them. Germline CDR1 is KGHSH and CDR2 is LQKENI. The CDR3 is 13 amino acids. Libraries for TCR beta were made by quantitative 5'-RACE with molecular barcodes. From the 5' RACE reads, TCRdb called clonotypes with MiXCR, one entry per CDR3 protein. The table includes hundreds of thousands of distinct CDR3 sequences, roughly 15% detected once. Concerning this clonotype: Its specificity is unknown.

The receptor's source is a male donor with ankylosing spondylitis. The rearrangement links TRBV18 to TRBJ2-7; no clear D. The sequencing sample was made of blood, either unsorted or a sorted T cell fraction (not recorded which). CDR3 bases: TGTGCCAGCTCACCCGGCACAACCTACGAGCAGTACTTC. Its protein is CASSPGTTYEQYF. Drawing the rest from reference TRBV18 and TRBJ2-7, the complete variable domain is NAGVMQNPRHLVRRRGQEARLRCSPMKGHSHVYWYRQLPEEGLKFMVYLQKENIIDESGMPKERFSAEFPKEGPSILRIQQVVRGDSAAYFCASSPGTTYEQYFGPGTRLTVT.